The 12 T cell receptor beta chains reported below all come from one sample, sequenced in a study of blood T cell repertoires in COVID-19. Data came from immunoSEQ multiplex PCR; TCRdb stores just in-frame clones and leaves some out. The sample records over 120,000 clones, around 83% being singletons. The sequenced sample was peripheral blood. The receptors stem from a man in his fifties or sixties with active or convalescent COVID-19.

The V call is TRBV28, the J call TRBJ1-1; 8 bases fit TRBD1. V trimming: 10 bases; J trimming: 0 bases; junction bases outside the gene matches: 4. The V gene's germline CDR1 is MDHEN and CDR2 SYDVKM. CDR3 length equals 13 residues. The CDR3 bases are TGTGCCACCAGACAGGGGTTGAACACTGAAGCTTTCTTT. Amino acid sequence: CATRQGLNTEAFF.

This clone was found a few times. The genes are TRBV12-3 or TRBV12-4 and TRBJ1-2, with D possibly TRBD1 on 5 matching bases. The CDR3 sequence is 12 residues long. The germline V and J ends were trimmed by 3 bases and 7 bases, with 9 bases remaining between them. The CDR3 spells CASSFGQGGYTF. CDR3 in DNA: TGTGCCAGCAGTTTTGGGCAGGGTGGCTACACCTTC.

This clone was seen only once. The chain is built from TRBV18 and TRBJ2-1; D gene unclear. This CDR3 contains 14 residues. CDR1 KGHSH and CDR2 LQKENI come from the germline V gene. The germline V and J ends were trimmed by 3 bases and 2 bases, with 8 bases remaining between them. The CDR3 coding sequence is TGTGCCAGCTCACCTCCGGGTGCCTACAATGAGCAGTTCTTC. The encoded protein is CASSPPGAYNEQFF.

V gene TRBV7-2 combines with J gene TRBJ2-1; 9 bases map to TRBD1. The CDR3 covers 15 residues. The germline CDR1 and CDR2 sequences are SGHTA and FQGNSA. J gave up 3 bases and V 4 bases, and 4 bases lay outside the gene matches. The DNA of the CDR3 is TGTGCCAGCAGCTCTCGACAGGGGGGCTACAATGAGCAGTTCTTC. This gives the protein CASSSRQGGYNEQFF.

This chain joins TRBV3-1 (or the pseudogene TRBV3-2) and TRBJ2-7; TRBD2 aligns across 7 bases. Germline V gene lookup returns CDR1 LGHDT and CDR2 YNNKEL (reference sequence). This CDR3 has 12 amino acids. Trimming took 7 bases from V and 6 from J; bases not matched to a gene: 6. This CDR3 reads CASISPGGEQYF. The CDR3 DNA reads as TGTGCCAGCATTTCCCCGGGGGGCGAGCAGTACTTC.

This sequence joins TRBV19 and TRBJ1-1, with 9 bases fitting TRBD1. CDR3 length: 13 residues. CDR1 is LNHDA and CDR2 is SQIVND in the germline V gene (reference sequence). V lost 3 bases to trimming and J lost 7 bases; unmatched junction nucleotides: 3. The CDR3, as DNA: TGTGCCAGTAGTATTACAGGGGGCGGTGAAGCTTTCTTT. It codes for CASSITGGGEAFF.

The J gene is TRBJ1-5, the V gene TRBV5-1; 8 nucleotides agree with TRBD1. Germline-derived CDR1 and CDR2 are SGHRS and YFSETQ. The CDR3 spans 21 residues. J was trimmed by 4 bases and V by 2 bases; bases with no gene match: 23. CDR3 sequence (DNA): TGCGCCAGCAGCTTAATCCCCTCGACAGGGGTTAGGGGGATTGGGAATCAGCCCCAGCATTTT. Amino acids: CASSLIPSTGVRGIGNQPQHF.

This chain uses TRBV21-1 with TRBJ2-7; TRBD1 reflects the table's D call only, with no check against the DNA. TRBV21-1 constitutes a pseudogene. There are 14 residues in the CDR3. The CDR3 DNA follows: TGTGCCAGCAGCCCGCAGGGGGCGCGGTGCGAGCAGTACGTC. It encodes CASSPQGARCEQYV.

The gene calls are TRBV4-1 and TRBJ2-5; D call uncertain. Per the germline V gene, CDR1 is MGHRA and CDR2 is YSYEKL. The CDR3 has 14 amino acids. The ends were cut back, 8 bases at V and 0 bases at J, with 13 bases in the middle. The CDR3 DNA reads TGCGCCAGCGCATATACAGAGTACCAAGAGACCCAGTACTTC. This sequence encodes CASAYTEYQETQYF.

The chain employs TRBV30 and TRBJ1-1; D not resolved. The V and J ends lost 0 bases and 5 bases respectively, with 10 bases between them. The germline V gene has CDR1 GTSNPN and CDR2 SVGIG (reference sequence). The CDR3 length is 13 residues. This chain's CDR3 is CAWSVIRVTEAFF. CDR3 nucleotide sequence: TGTGCCTGGAGTGTAATTCGTGTTACTGAAGCTTTCTTT.

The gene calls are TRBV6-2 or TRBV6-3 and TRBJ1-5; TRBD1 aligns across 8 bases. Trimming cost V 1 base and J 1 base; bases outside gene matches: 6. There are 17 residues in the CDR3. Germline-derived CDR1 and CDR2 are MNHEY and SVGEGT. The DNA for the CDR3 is TGTGCCAGCAGTTACTACGGACAGGGTTTAAGCAATCAGCCCCAGCATTTT. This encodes CASSYYGQGLSNQPQHF.

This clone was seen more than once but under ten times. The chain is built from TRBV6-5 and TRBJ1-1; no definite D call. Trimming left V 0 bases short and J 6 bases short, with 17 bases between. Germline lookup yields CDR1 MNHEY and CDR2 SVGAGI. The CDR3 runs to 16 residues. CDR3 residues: CASSYSRNRVSAEAFF. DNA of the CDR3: TGTGCCAGCAGTTACTCGAGAAACAGAGTCTCTGCTGAAGCTTTCTTT.